The T cell receptor (beta chain) described here comes from a study of Graves' ophthalmopathy and Graves' hyperthyroidism. Study-wide points: Prediction of ophthalmopathy progression reached over 65% sensitivity and roughly 72% specificity. Detected in blood as well were most expanded thyroid clonotypes with frequency above 0.001.

Amplification targeted the TCR beta CDR3 regions, with RNA transcripts as the source material. First-round RT-PCR employed HTBI primers, with a second-round multiplex PCR after it. A single record per CDR3 protein comes from TCRdb applying MiXCR to the multiplex PCR reads. The sample has 200,000 to 300,000 distinct CDR3 sequences, 45% seen once. This clonotype has only a few counts. Its antigen is undetermined. The PBMC fraction was derived from over 9 ml of fresh peripheral blood. J lost 5 bases, V lost 5 bases, and 9 bases had no gene match. Looked up from germline, CDR1 is SNHLY and CDR2 is FYNNEI. The CDR3 is 14 residues long.

The chain links TRBV2 to TRBJ2-7; TRBD1 agrees at 7 bases. Sequencing was performed on peripheral blood. The origin of this receptor is an adult man with Graves' ophthalmopathy. The CDR3 loop is CASSIDRAFHEQYF. CDR3 in DNA: TGTGCCAGCAGTATTGACAGGGCGTTCCACGAGCAGTACTTC.